One sample yielded the 28 T cell receptor beta chains listed below, sequenced in a study of shared clonotypes between healthy human individuals. Using immunoSEQ multiplex PCR, the repertoire was profiled, and TCRdb retains in-frame clones only, with some absent. The data contain 980,000 or so clones, more than 75% of them singletons. What was sequenced was memory CD4+ T cells sorted from blood. Subset defined: CD45RA-negative fraction. All receptors derive from a young man in good health.

The rearrangement joins TRBV14 to TRBJ1-2; D remains unclear. Germline V CDR1 and CDR2: SGHDN, FVKESK. Trimming shortened V by 1 base and J by 9 bases, and 9 bases separated the two germline ends. The CDR3 runs to 12 residues. CDR3 sequence: CASSQVDYSYTF. The DNA for the CDR3 is TGTGCCAGCAGCCAAGTCGATTACAGCTACACCTTC.

The chain joins TRBV18 to TRBJ2-5, with D uncertain. Deletions cut 5 bases from V and 0 bases from J, with 1 base between. CDR1 and CDR2 (germline): KGHSH, LQKENI. This CDR3 is built from 11 residues. The CDR3 region has the DNA TGTGCCAGCTCAAACCAAGAGACCCAGTACTTC. Translating gives CASSNQETQYF. Supplemented by reference TRBV18 and TRBJ2-5, the full variable domain reads NAGVMQNPRHLVRRRGQEARLRCSPMKGHSHVYWYRQLPEEGLKFMVYLQKENIIDESGMPKERFSAEFPKEGPSILRIQQVVRGDSAAYFCASSNQETQYFGPGTRLLVL.

The genes are TRBV6-5 and TRBJ1-2; D ambiguous. V lost 10 bases and J 4 bases, leaving 7 bases between the germline ends. Per germline, CDR1 MNHEY and CDR2 SVGAGI. The CDR3 spans 10 residues. The CDR3 coding sequence is TGTGCCACCTTCAGCTATGGCTACACCTTC. It specifies CATFSYGYTF.

The CDR3 protein is CASSFLGQEAFF. DNA for the CDR3: TGTGCCAGCAGCTTTTTGGGACAAGAAGCTTTCTTT. V and J are TRBV5-6 and TRBJ1-1; a weak D match, TRBD1 (6 bases). V was cut by 2 bases and J by 8 bases, with 10 bases left in between. Germline V gives CDR1 SGHDT, CDR2 YYEEEE. This CDR3 is 12 amino acids long.

This clone was seen a handful of times. CDR3 loop: CASSVTGDTDTQYF. The CDR3 DNA follows: TGCGCCAGCAGCGTGACGGGAGACACAGATACGCAGTATTTT. The rearrangement links TRBV5-1 to TRBJ2-3; a possible D gene is TRBD2 (6 bases). Germline-derived CDR1 and CDR2 are SGHRS and YFSETQ. V shed 4 bases and J shed 2 bases, with 11 bases lying between them. CDR3 length equals 14 residues.

This chain uses TRBV10-1 with TRBJ2-3; maybe TRBD2 (6 bases). Per the germline V gene, CDR1 is WNHNN and CDR2 is SYGVQD (reference sequence). This CDR3 is built from 15 residues. Trimming left V 0 bases short and J 4 bases short, with 11 bases between. CDR3 residues: CASSESGGAADTQYF. The CDR3 bases are TGCGCCAGCAGTGAGTCGGGCGGGGCCGCAGATACGCAGTATTTT.

This clone was seen at least ten times. The chain couples TRBV10-1 to TRBJ2-2; the D is unclear. Trimming stripped 4 bases from V and 1 base from J, with 7 bases between. CDR1 WNHNN and CDR2 SYGVQD come from the germline V gene (reference sequence). The CDR3 sequence is 14 residues long. The CDR3 sequence: CASSGGLNTGELFF. As DNA, the CDR3 is TGCGCCAGCAGTGGCGGTCTGAACACCGGGGAGCTGTTTTTT.

This chain joins TRBV18 and TRBJ2-5, with D unresolved. The CDR3 covers 14 residues. The germline gives CDR1 KGHSH, CDR2 LQKENI. Trimming pared 0 bases from V and 5 bases from J, leaving 10 bases between. DNA of the CDR3: TGTGCCAGCTCACCACCGAAGGATGGCGAGACCCAGTACTTC. Translated: CASSPPKDGETQYF.

V usage is TRBV18 and J usage is TRBJ1-2; 7 bases map to TRBD1. CDR1 KGHSH and CDR2 LQKENI come from the germline V gene. The CDR3 length is 14 residues. V lost 5 bases and J lost 2; bases outside the gene matches: 5. The CDR3 here is CASSGTVNNYGYTF. The CDR3 DNA reads TGTGCCAGCTCAGGGACAGTAAACAACTATGGCTACACCTTC. Drawing the rest from reference TRBV18 and TRBJ1-2, the complete variable domain is NAGVMQNPRHLVRRRGQEARLRCSPMKGHSHVYWYRQLPEEGLKFMVYLQKENIIDESGMPKERFSAEFPKEGPSILRIQQVVRGDSAAYFCASSGTVNNYGYTFGSGTRLTVV.

CDR3 in amino acids: CASSLRNEQYF. CDR3 nucleotide sequence: TGTGCCAGCAGCTTGAGGAACGAGCAGTACTTC. The rearrangement joins TRBV5-6 to TRBJ2-7; D is unresolved. The CDR3 length is 11 residues. CDR1 is SGHDT and CDR2 is YYEEEE in the germline V gene. The V gene lost 1 base and the J gene lost 5 bases, with 4 bases spanning the gap. Based on the CDR3 plus reference TRBV5-6 and TRBJ2-7, the full variable domain is DAGVTQSPTHLIKTRGQQVTLRCSPKSGHDTVSWYQQALGQGPQFIFQYYEEEERQRGNFPDRFSGHQFPNYSSELNVNALLLGDSALYLCASSLRNEQYFGPGTRLTVT.

The chain couples TRBV5-4 to TRBJ2-7; possible D gene TRBD1, 6 bases. Germline V gene data show CDR1 as SGHNT and CDR2 as YYREEE (reference sequence). The CDR3 length is 12 residues. Trimming shortened V by 3 bases and J by 5 bases, and 9 bases separated the two germline ends. CDR3 nucleotides: TGTGCCAGCAGCTCGACAGGCAACGAGCAGTACTTC. It is translated as CASSSTGNEQYF.

V and J are TRBV6-5 and TRBJ2-7; 14 bases align to TRBD2. In germline, CDR1 is MNHEY, CDR2 SVGAGI. CDR3 length: 16 amino acids. The V and J ends lost 2 bases and 4 bases, in that order; junction bases with no gene match: 4. CDR3 sequence reads: CASSYLWTSGRYEQYF. The CDR3 DNA reads TGTGCCAGCAGTTACCTTTGGACTAGCGGGAGGTACGAGCAGTACTTC.

The chain links TRBV9 to TRBJ1-2, with TRBD1 as a possible D gene (5 bases). Germline CDR1 SGDLS, CDR2 YYNGEE. This CDR3 has 17 residues. Trimming removed 3 bases from V and 5 bases from J, with 23 bases in between. CDR3 DNA: TGTGCCAGCAGCGCAGCCGCCCCTCCCAGGGATCCGTATGGCTACACCTTC. This encodes CASSAAAPPRDPYGYTF.

In this sample, this clone turned up once. This chain connects TRBV2 to TRBJ2-5; D is perhaps TRBD1 or TRBD2 (5 bases each). Per the germline V gene, CDR1 is SNHLY and CDR2 is FYNNEI. The CDR3 consists of 14 residues. The V gene lost 4 bases and the J gene lost 2 bases, with 11 bases spanning the gap. The CDR3 sequence: CASSGGRQQETQYF. The CDR3, as DNA: TGTGCCAGCAGTGGGGGACGTCAACAAGAGACCCAGTACTTC.

The sample holds one count of this clone. V gene TRBV2 combines with J gene TRBJ2-5; D gene ambiguous. The CDR3 loop spans 12 amino acids. Germline assignment: CDR1 SNHLY and CDR2 FYNNEI. Trimming pared 6 bases from V and 3 bases from J, leaving 8 bases between. The CDR3 region has the DNA TGTGCCAGCAGACCCGAGAAAGAGACCCAGTACTTC. As protein: CASRPEKETQYF.

This chain joins TRBV6-6 and TRBJ2-3; the D gene is possibly TRBD2 (6 bases). This CDR3 spans 16 amino acids. The germline V and J ends were trimmed by 6 bases and 7 bases, with 23 bases remaining between them. Germline V gene lookup returns CDR1 MNHNY and CDR2 SVGAGI (reference sequence). The CDR3 region has the DNA TGTGCCAGCAGCCACGGGACTGGATTTCTTGCTAATACGCAGTATTTT. This translates into CASSHGTGFLANTQYF.

The chain combines TRBV5-8 with TRBJ1-2; D may be TRBD1 (6 bases). Germline V gene data show CDR1 as SGHTS and CDR2 as YDEGEE. The CDR3 covers 14 residues. The germline V and J ends were trimmed by 1 base and 4 bases, with 11 bases remaining between them. This chain's CDR3 is CASSLMRQVYGYTF. CDR3 coding DNA: TGTGCCAGCAGCTTGATGAGACAGGTCTATGGCTACACCTTC.

This clone has only one observation. The V and J genes are TRBV4-3 and TRBJ1-4; 10 positions match TRBD1. The CDR3 is 15 amino acids. Germline trimming cut 1 base from V and 7 bases from J; bases unmatched to any gene: 3. Germline CDR1 LGHNA, CDR2 YSLEER. The CDR3 sequence: CASSQGTGGIEKLFF. Here the CDR3 DNA reads TGCGCCAGCAGCCAAGGGACAGGGGGTATTGAAAAACTGTTTTTT.

V and J are TRBV7-8 and TRBJ1-4; 8 bases match TRBD1. There are 15 residues in the CDR3. V gave up 4 bases and J gave up 8 bases; unmatched junction bases: 9. Germline V gene data show CDR1 as SGHVS and CDR2 as FQNEAQ. In DNA form, the CDR3 reads TGTGCCAGCAGCTCGTGGGGGGGACAGGAGGAAAAACTGTTTTTT. It encodes CASSSWGGQEEKLFF.

J is TRBJ1-2 and V is TRBV27, with 8 positions matching TRBD1. This CDR3 contains 14 residues. CDR1 is MNHEY, CDR2 SMNVEV, per germline (reference sequence). Trimming cost V 7 bases and J 3 bases; bases outside gene matches: 7. The CDR3, as DNA: TGTGCCAGCATGCCCAGGGGGCTATACTATGGCTACACCTTC. It encodes CASMPRGLYYGYTF.

As concerns this clone: With a much larger clone just one base away, this may be a read error. The chain uses TRBV11-2 and TRBJ2-5; D is unclear. V gave up 0 bases and J gave up 5 bases, with 4 bases separating them. The CDR3 length is 12 residues. Per germline, CDR1 SGHAT and CDR2 FQNNGV. DNA for the CDR3: TGTGCCAGCAGCTTAGAAGGGGAGACCCAGTACTTC. Translating gives CASSLEGETQYF.

The chain joins TRBV7-8 to TRBJ2-7; TRBD2 matches 12 bases. The CDR3 contains 15 residues. CDR1 is SGHVS, CDR2 FQNEAQ, per germline. The junction had 6 bases not matched to a gene; V was cut back by 6 bases and J by 3 bases. The CDR3 sequence: CASRETSGSLYEQYF. CDR3 DNA: TGTGCCAGCAGAGAGACTAGCGGGAGCCTCTACGAGCAGTACTTC. Together with reference TRBV7-8 and TRBJ2-7, the CDR3 gives the full variable domain: GAGVSQSPRYKVAKRGQDVALRCDPISGHVSLFWYQQALGQGPEFLTYFQNEAQLDKSGLPSDRFFAERPEGSVSTLKIQRTQQEDSAVYLCASRETSGSLYEQYFGPGTRLTVT.

V usage is TRBV30 and J usage is TRBJ1-2, with D possibly matching TRBD1 (6 bases). The CDR3 extends over 12 amino acids. Germline CDR1 reads GTSNPN; CDR2 reads SVGIG (reference sequence). CDR3 DNA sequence: TGTGCGGTGCTCCGGGACAAATATGGCTACACCTTC. This gives the protein CAVLRDKYGYTF.

The chain has TRBV2 and TRBJ2-1, with D perhaps matching TRBD2 (7 bases). The CDR3 contains 15 residues. Trimming stripped 5 bases from V and 7 bases from J, with 18 bases between. Germline loops: CDR1 SNHLY, CDR2 FYNNEI. The CDR3 region is CASSRTGGAVNEQFF. The CDR3 DNA sequence: TGTGCCAGCAGTCGTACTGGGGGGGCGGTTAATGAGCAGTTCTTC.

The chain recombines TRBV6-5 with TRBJ2-2; D might be TRBD2 (5 bases). V shed 7 bases and J shed 6 bases, with 9 bases lying between them. Germline CDR1 and CDR2: MNHEY and SVGAGI. The CDR3 is 12 amino acids. This CDR3 is CASTRGAGELFF. The CDR3 bases are TGTGCCAGCACCCGGGGAGCCGGGGAGCTGTTTTTT.

The chain employs TRBV4-1 and TRBJ2-3, with 13 bases fitting TRBD2. The J segment lost 0 bases and the V segment lost 1 base, leaving 4 bases of the junction unmatched. This CDR3 comprises 18 residues. Per the germline V gene, CDR1 is MGHRA and CDR2 is YSYEKL. This CDR3 is CASSQALAGGFSTDTQYF. The CDR3 nucleotides are TGCGCCAGCAGCCAAGCACTAGCGGGAGGGTTTAGCACAGATACGCAGTATTTT.

Only one count was recorded for this clone. The chain joins TRBV9 to TRBJ1-3; 7 nucleotides match TRBD1. Germline CDR1 SGDLS, CDR2 YYNGEE. The trim removed 3 bases at V and 1 base at J, leaving 7 bases unmatched. This CDR3 contains 16 residues. The CDR3 region has the DNA TGTGCCAGCAGCGCTTTGTCCAGGGGGTCTGGAAACACCATATATTTT. Protein sequence: CASSALSRGSGNTIYF.

In this sample, this clone turned up a few times. This chain uses TRBV18 with TRBJ2-3, with D perhaps TRBD1 (5 bases). V dropped 3 bases and J dropped 3 bases, with 13 bases sitting between them. This CDR3 contains 15 residues. CDR1 and CDR2 (germline): KGHSH, LQKENI. CDR3 coding DNA: TGTGCCAGCTCACCGCTAAGACAGTTAACAGATACGCAGTATTTT. It translates to CASSPLRQLTDTQYF. Complete variable domain (other parts from reference TRBV18 and TRBJ2-3): NAGVMQNPRHLVRRRGQEARLRCSPMKGHSHVYWYRQLPEEGLKFMVYLQKENIIDESGMPKERFSAEFPKEGPSILRIQQVVRGDSAAYFCASSPLRQLTDTQYFGPGTRLTVL.